Below, one TCR beta chain is given with its context. Antigen specificity is unknown. This sample is drawn from a study of cytomegalovirus exposure and HLA in healthy donors. Study-level findings and limits: Solely CMV serostatus was available to characterize immune exposure. In the analysis, some V segments, TRBV6-2 and TRBV6-3 included, were excluded as indistinguishable.

Amplification used 60 Vbeta primers and 13 Jbeta primers. Under the authors' procedure: Later, tens of millions of unique TCR beta chains were counted in an analysis, and roughly 11 million of them were shared. The assay was immunoSEQ multiplex PCR, and TCRdb's table has in-frame clones only and misses some. V, J and clone size are those of that table, while D and trimming were read from the DNA. The sample lists 80,000 to 90,000 clones; roughly three quarters were seen once. The CDR3 is 14 amino acids. Germline V CDR1 and CDR2: SEHNR, FQNEAQ (reference sequence). V gave up 6 bases and J gave up 3 bases, with 12 bases separating them.

The J gene is TRBJ1-5, the V gene TRBV7-9; weak D call: TRBD1 (5 bases). The material sequenced was PBMCs. This TCR was recovered from a man under 40 in good health and CMV-seronegative. CDR3 amino acids: CASRAPGDNQPQHF. CDR3 in DNA: TGTGCCAGCAGAGCACCGGGGGACAATCAGCCCCAGCATTTT.